This T cell receptor beta chain was captured in a study of Graves' ophthalmopathy and Graves' hyperthyroidism (dated by TCRdb to between 2017 and 2018). Describing the broader study: Peripheral blood samples were taken at the time of initial diagnosis, before any treatment was given. Following sample collection, hyperthyroidism patients were given methimazole at a starting dose of 30 mg daily, and ophthalmopathy patients were given high-dose intravenous methylprednisolone. In roughly six hyperthyroidism patients, the T-cell repertoires found in thyroid tissue were compared with those found in blood. For training and testing, the 100 or so patients in the discovery cohort were randomly divided in a 7:3 ratio. In total, some 140 blood samples were TCR-sequenced: 40 to 45 ophthalmopathy, some 80 hyperthyroidism and about 17 hyperthyroidism-to-ophthalmopathy patients. To tell Graves' ophthalmopathy apart from Graves' hyperthyroidism, and to predict which patients would progress to ophthalmopathy, the study relied on TCR beta repertoire signatures. To explore V-J signatures distinguishing ophthalmopathy from hyperthyroidism, a discovery set of 100 patients (43 ophthalmopathy, roughly 56 stable hyperthyroidism) was enrolled. An independent validation cohort comprised some 19 hyperthyroidism patients and 15 to 17 patients who later progressed from hyperthyroidism to ophthalmopathy. Overall study results and their limits: Ophthalmopathy was separated from stable hyperthyroidism by the 13-signature model with about 85% sensitivity and around 81% specificity in cross-validation and with 80%/75% in the test set. In validation, the model predicted ophthalmopathy progression with 55% to 71% sensitivity and around 72% specificity; some 13 predicted patients were CT-confirmed with GO in a median of approximately 6.5 months. No statistical method was used to set the sample size in advance, and the investigators knew which group each participant was assigned to. Most expanded thyroid clonotypes with a frequency above 0.001 also appeared in blood, which suggests that blood repertoires may reflect the immune response in the thyroid.

The CDR3 numbers 14 residues from cysteine through phenylalanine. Only CDR3 DNA is held: 42 bases, read in frame from base 1. Here V drops 6 bases and J drops 7 bases, and the junction holds 8 bases not matched to any gene. In this sample, this clonotype turned up many times. Its antigen is still unknown. There are no base qualities to consult, and no much larger clone falls within one base. A patient counted as having stable hyperthyroidism if there was no progression to ophthalmopathy within 18 months of follow-up. Hyperthyroidism patients were newly diagnosed, were aged 18 to 65 years, and had a disease duration under 2 months. Anyone with other autoimmune diseases, uncontrolled infections, pregnancy or lactation was excluded from the study. Clinical symptoms, serum thyroxine, TRAb, thyroid ultrasound and orbital computed tomography formed the basis of the diagnosis. Using Ficoll-Paque density gradient centrifugation, PBMCs were isolated from roughly 9.2 ml of fresh peripheral blood. Trizol reagent was used to extract the total RNA, and its quality was then checked on an Agilent 2100 Bioanalyzer.

For repertoire sequencing, TCR beta CDR3 regions were amplified from RNA transcripts. HTBI primers and the Qiagen OneStep RT-PCR kit were used in a first-round RT-PCR, which was followed by a second-round multiplex PCR, size selection and purification. Sequencing of the libraries was carried out on an Illumina HiSeq2000 in paired-end mode with 100 bp reads. On the authors' methods: Reads were processed with SOAPnuke, discarding reads with adapters, uncalled bases, mean Phred below 15, or no exact constant-primer or identifier match. COPE v1.2.5 was used to merge the high-quality paired reads. Each unique nucleotide sequence was defined as a clonotype, and clonotypes were aligned to IMGT TRB V, D and J references with MiTCR v1.1. The analysis was limited to V-J combinations with a frequency above 0.0001, which together covered approximately 99% of the repertoires. A TCR clonal expansion and chaos score per V-J combination was defined as the ratio of F50 clonal expansion to chaos observed in the TCRdist matrix. Welch's t-statistics and random forest were used to reduce the features to 10 to 15 V-J combinations, which were then used as input to a naive Bayes classifier. The similarity between thyroid and blood repertoires was quantified using the Morisita-Horn index. In-frame beta chains were kept once TCRdb had trimmed the public reads at Q25 with fastp and called clones with MiXCR. Merged by CDR3 protein, the rows form single entries marked with the most common genes and DNA. None of the V and J calls come from the authors' own analysis; TCRdb made them. The sample data list approximately 410,000 distinct CDR3 sequences, and roughly 15% of these were observed just once. The leading ten clones occupy approximately 7% of the sample.

The V and J segments used are TRBV12-3 or TRBV12-4 and TRBJ1-2, and 10 junction bases match TRBD1. This receptor was identified in a woman aged 18-35 years with stable Graves' hyperthyroidism. Donor details come from another sample of the same person, matched by shared clones. The source material was peripheral blood. CDR3 loop: CASRGTGEISGYTF. At the DNA level, the sequence is TGTGCCAGCAGGGGGACAGGGGAAATTTCTGGCTACACCTTC.